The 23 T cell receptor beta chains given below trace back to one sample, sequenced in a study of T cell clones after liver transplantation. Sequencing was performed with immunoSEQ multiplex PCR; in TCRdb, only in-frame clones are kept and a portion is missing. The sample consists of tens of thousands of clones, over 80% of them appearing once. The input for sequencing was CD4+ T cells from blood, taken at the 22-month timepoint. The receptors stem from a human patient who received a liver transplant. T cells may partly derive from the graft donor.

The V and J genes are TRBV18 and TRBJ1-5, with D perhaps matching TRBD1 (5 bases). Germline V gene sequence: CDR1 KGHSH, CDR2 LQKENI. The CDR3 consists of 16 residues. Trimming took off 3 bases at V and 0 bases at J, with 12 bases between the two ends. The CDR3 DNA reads TGTGCCAGCTCACCGACGGGGGGTTATAGCAATCAGCCCCAGCATTTT. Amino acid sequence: CASSPTGGYSNQPQHF.

Written as DNA, the CDR3 is TGCGCCAGCAGTCTAATCCACAAGGGCCTATCCTACGAGCAGTACTTC. Protein sequence: CASSLIHKGLSYEQYF. The genes are TRBV23-1 and TRBJ2-7, with no clear D. TRBV23-1 is an ORF for which the function is uncertain. V gave up 4 bases and J gave up 1 base, with 17 bases separating them. CDR3 length: 16 residues.

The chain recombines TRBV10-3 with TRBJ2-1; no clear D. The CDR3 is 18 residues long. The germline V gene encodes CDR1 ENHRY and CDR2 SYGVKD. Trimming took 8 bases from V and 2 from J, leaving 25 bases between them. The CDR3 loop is CAIVSRLPGFWAYNEQFF. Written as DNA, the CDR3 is TGTGCCATCGTATCACGTCTACCCGGGTTCTGGGCCTACAATGAGCAGTTCTTC.

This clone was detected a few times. The CDR3 reads CASSLRGLAGGPGEQYF. CDR3 coding DNA: TGTGCCAGCAGCCTTCGAGGACTAGCGGGGGGGCCGGGTGAGCAGTACTTC. V is TRBV13 and J is TRBJ2-7, with 15 bases matching TRBD2. This CDR3 region has 17 residues. In germline, CDR1 is PRHDT, CDR2 FYEKMQ (reference sequence). The V gene end was trimmed by 5 bases and the J gene end by 7 bases; junction bases not matched to a gene: 12.

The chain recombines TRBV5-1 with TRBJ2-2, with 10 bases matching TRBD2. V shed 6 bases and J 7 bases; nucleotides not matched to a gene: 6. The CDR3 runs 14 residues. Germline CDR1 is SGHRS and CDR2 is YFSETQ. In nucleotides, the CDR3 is TGCGCCAGCAAAGCGGGGGGGCCATACGGGGAGCTGTTTTTT. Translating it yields CASKAGGPYGELFF.

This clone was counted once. The DNA for the CDR3 is TGTGCCACCAGCAGGGACAGGGGGCCGGGAGAAGCTTTCTTT. Amino acids: CATSRDRGPGEAFF. The chain is built from TRBV15 and TRBJ1-1; 11 positions agree with TRBD1. This CDR3 has 14 amino acids. Germline loops: CDR1 LNHNV, CDR2 YYDKDF (reference sequence). V lost 3 bases, J lost 8 bases, and 5 bases stayed unmatched.

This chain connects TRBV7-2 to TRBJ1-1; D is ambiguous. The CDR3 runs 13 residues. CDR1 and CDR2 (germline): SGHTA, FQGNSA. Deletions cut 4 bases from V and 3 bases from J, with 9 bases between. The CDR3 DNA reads TGTGCCAGCAGCTCTACTACCCACACTGAAGCTTTCTTT. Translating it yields CASSSTTHTEAFF.

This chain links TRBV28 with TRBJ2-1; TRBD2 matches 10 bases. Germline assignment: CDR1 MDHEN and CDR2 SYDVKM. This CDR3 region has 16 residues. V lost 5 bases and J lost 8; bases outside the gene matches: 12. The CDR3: CASSILSGTSVDEQFF. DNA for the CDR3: TGTGCCAGCAGTATCCTATCCGGGACTAGCGTTGATGAGCAGTTCTTC.

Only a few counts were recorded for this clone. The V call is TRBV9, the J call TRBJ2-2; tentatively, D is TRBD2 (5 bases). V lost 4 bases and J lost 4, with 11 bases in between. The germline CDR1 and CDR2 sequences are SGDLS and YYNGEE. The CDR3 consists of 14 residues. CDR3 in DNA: TGTGCCAGCAGCCCAAGCGGCGGCACCGGGGAGCTGTTTTTT. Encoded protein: CASSPSGGTGELFF.

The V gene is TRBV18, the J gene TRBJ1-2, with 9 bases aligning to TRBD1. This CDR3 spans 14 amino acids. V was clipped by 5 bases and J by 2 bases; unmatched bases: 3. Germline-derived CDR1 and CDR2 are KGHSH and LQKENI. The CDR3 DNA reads TGTGCCAGCTCAGCCGGGACAGGGAACTATGGCTACACCTTC. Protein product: CASSAGTGNYGYTF.

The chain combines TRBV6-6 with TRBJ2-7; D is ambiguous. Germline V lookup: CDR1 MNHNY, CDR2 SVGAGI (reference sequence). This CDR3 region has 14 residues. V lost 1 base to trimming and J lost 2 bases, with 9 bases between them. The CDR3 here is CASSYWGGPYEQYF. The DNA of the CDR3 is TGTGCCAGCAGTTACTGGGGTGGCCCCTACGAGCAGTACTTC.

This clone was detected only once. This CDR3 reads CASSLVRDRGLYNEQFF. The CDR3 region has the DNA TGTGCCAGCAGTTTGGTCCGGGACAGGGGGTTGTACAATGAGCAGTTCTTC. This sequence joins TRBV28 and TRBJ2-1, with 11 bases aligning to TRBD1. Trimming cost V 3 bases and J 4 bases; bases outside gene matches: 8. This CDR3 region has 17 residues. CDR1 MDHEN and CDR2 SYDVKM come from the germline V gene.

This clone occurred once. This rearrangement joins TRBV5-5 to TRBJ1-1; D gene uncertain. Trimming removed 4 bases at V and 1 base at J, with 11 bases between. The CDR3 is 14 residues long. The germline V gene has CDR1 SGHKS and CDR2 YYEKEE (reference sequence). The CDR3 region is CASSLVSRNTEAFF. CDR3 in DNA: TGTGCCAGCAGCCTTGTGTCCCGGAACACTGAAGCTTTCTTT.

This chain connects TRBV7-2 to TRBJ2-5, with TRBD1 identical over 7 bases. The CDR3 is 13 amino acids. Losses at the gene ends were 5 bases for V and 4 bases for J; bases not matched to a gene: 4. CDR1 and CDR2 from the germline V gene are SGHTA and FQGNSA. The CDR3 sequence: CASSPGQLETQYF. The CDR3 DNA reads TGTGCCAGCAGCCCGGGACAGCTAGAGACCCAGTACTTC. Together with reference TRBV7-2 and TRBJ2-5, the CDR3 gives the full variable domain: GAGVSQSPSNKVTEKGKDVELRCDPISGHTALYWYRQSLGQGLEFLIYFQGNSAPDKSGLPSDRFSAERTGGSVSTLTIQRTQQEDSAVYLCASSPGQLETQYFGPGTRLLVL.

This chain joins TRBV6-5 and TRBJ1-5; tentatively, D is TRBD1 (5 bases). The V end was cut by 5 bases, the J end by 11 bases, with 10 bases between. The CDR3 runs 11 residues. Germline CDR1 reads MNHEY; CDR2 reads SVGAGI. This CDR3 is CASSERGTQHF. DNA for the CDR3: TGTGCCAGCAGTGAAAGGGGCACCCAGCATTTT.

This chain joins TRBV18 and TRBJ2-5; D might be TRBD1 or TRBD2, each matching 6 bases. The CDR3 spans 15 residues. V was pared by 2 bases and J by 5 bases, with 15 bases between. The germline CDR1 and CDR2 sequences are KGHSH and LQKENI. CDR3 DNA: TGTGCCAGCTCACCAGATGTAACAGGGAGGGAGACCCAGTACTTC. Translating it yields CASSPDVTGRETQYF.

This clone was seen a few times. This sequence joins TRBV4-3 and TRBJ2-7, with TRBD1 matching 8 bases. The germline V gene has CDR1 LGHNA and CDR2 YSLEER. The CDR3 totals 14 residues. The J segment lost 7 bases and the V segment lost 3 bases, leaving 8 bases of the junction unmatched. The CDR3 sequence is CASSQDDRDREQYF. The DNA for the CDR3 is TGCGCCAGCAGCCAGGATGACAGGGACAGGGAGCAGTACTTC.

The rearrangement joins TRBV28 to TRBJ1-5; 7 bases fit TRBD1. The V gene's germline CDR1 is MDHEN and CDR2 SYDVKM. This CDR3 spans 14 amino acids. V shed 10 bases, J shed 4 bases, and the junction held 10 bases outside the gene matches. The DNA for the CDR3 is TGTGCCATCCAAACCAGGGGGTTTAATCAGCCCCAGCATTTT. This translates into CAIQTRGFNQPQHF.

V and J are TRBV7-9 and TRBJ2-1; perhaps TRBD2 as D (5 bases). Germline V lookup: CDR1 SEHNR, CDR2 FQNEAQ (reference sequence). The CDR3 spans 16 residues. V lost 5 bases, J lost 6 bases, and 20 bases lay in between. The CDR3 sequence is CASSRGRLPTGNEQFF. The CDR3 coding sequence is TGTGCCAGCAGCAGAGGGCGCCTGCCCACCGGCAATGAGCAGTTCTTC.

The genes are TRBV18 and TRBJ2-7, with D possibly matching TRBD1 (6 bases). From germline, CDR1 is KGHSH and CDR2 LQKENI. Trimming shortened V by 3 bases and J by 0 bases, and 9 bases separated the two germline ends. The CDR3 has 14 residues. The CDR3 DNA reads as TGTGCCAGCTCACCCTCACAGGGCTCCTACGAGCAGTACTTC. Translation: CASSPSQGSYEQYF.

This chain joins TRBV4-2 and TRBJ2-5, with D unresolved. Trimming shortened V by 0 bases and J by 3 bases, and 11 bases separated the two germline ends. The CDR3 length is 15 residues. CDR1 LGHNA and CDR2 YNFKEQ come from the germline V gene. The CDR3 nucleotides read TGTGCCAGCAGCCAAGATGGTAAAGGGAAAGAGACCCAGTACTTC. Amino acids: CASSQDGKGKETQYF.

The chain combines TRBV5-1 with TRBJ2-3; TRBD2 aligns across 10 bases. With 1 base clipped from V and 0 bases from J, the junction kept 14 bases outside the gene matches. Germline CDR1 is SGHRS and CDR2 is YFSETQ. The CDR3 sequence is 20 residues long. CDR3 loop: CASSLTPTVLLAGSTDTQYF. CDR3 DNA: TGCGCCAGCAGCTTGACCCCAACCGTTCTACTAGCGGGAAGCACAGATACGCAGTATTTT.

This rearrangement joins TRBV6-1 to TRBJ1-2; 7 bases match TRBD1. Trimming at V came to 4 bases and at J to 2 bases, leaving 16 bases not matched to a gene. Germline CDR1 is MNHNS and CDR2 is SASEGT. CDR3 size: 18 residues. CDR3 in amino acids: CASSGRQGSGGENYGYTF. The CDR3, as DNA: TGTGCCAGCAGTGGACGACAGGGATCGGGCGGTGAGAACTATGGCTACACCTTC.